The 16 T cell receptor beta chains below were found in one sample sequenced in a study of blood T cell repertoires in COVID-19. Some clones are missing from TCRdb's copy, which holds only in-frame ones; the method was immunoSEQ multiplex PCR. The sample consists of approximately 210,000 clones, over 70% of them appearing once. The sequenced sample was peripheral blood. These receptors came from a man aged 50 to 59 with active or convalescent COVID-19.

The V call is TRBV27, the J call TRBJ2-3, with 7 positions matching TRBD2. The V gene's germline CDR1 is MNHEY and CDR2 SMNVEV (reference sequence). With V trimmed by 5 bases and J by 6 bases, 5 bases remained unmatched. CDR3 length: 13 residues. CDR3 bases: TGTGCCAGCAGTCCTCTCGGGAGGGATACGCAGTATTTT. Amino acid sequence: CASSPLGRDTQYF.

This clone was recorded once. The rearrangement joins TRBV11-3 to TRBJ2-1; 7 bases match TRBD2. This CDR3 spans 16 amino acids. Germline V CDR1 and CDR2: SGHNT, YENEEA. J lost 8 bases, V lost 1 base, and 11 bases had no gene match. DNA for the CDR3: TGTGCCAGCAGCTTAGGGGCCGGGCGGGAGACCCATGAGCAGTTCTTC. The encoded protein is CASSLGAGRETHEQFF.

V is TRBV6-2 or TRBV6-3 and J is TRBJ2-4, with 7 bases fitting TRBD1. CDR3 length equals 16 residues. Germline lookup yields CDR1 MNHEY and CDR2 SVGEGT. J lost 0 bases, V lost 6 bases, and 8 bases had no gene match. DNA for the CDR3: TGTGCCAGCAGCTATGGACAGGAAACAGCCAAAAACATTCAGTACTTC. This sequence encodes CASSYGQETAKNIQYF.

This chain uses TRBV29-1 with TRBJ2-1, with TRBD2 as a possible D gene (5 bases). This CDR3 is 13 amino acids long. CDR1 and CDR2 (germline): SQVTM, ANQGSEA. V was clipped by 6 bases and J by 5 bases, with 14 bases between them. CDR3 sequence (DNA): TGCAGCGTCACCGGGCTTAGCGACAATGAGCAGTTCTTC. This gives the protein CSVTGLSDNEQFF.

The chain employs TRBV7-2 and TRBJ2-3, with 10 bases aligning to TRBD2. Per germline, CDR1 SGHTA and CDR2 FQGNSA. The junction had 5 bases not matched to a gene; V was cut back by 4 bases and J by 7 bases. This CDR3 has 14 residues. The CDR3 sequence: CASSSKRGGNTQYF. As DNA, the CDR3 is TGTGCCAGCAGCTCTAAGCGGGGGGGCAATACGCAGTATTTT.

The chain couples TRBV28 to TRBJ2-3; D call uncertain. The V and J ends lost 7 bases and 7 bases respectively, with 15 bases between them. CDR1 and CDR2 from the germline V gene are MDHEN and SYDVKM. CDR3 length equals 13 residues. Here the CDR3 DNA reads TGTGCCAGCAAGAGTTCGGAGCCAAATACGCAGTATTTT. Its protein product is CASKSSEPNTQYF.

The chain carries TRBV6-5 and TRBJ1-5; 7 bases are a match to TRBD1. V shed 6 bases and J 4 bases; nucleotides not matched to a gene: 6. The length of the CDR3 is 14 residues. Germline CDR1 MNHEY, CDR2 SVGAGI. This chain's CDR3 is CASSVDRVNQPQHF. For the CDR3, the DNA is TGTGCCAGCAGCGTCGACAGGGTAAATCAGCCCCAGCATTTT.

V and J are TRBV9 and TRBJ2-2; the D gene is possibly TRBD1 (5 bases). The germline V and J ends were trimmed by 3 bases and 6 bases, with 12 bases remaining between them. Germline V lookup: CDR1 SGDLS, CDR2 YYNGEE. The CDR3 sequence is 14 residues long. CDR3 in amino acids: CASSEGPAPGELFF. The CDR3 coding sequence is TGTGCCAGCAGCGAGGGGCCAGCCCCCGGGGAGCTGTTTTTT.

This clone was seen once. The chain couples TRBV7-9 to TRBJ1-2, with D possibly being TRBD1 (6 bases). CDR1 and CDR2 from the germline V gene are SEHNR and FQNEAQ (reference sequence). V shed 3 bases and J shed 6 bases, with 17 bases lying between them. The CDR3 is made up of 15 amino acids. The CDR3 loop reads CASSFSGTQGNGYTF. CDR3 DNA: TGTGCCAGCAGCTTCTCAGGGACCCAGGGGAATGGCTACACCTTC.

The chain employs TRBV19 and TRBJ2-1; 8 bases align to TRBD2. The germline V gene encodes CDR1 LNHDA and CDR2 SQIVND (reference sequence). The junction had 12 bases not matched to a gene; V was cut back by 4 bases and J by 1 base. This CDR3 has 18 amino acids. CDR3 DNA: TGTGCCAGTAGTACGCGACCCTGGCGGGAGGCATCCTACAATGAGCAGTTCTTC. It is translated as CASSTRPWREASYNEQFF.

The chain combines TRBV10-2 with TRBJ1-1; TRBD1 aligns across 9 bases. The germline V gene encodes CDR1 WSHSY and CDR2 SAAADI. V was pared by 6 bases and J by 6 bases, with 5 bases of the junction left unmatched. This CDR3 has 13 residues. The CDR3, as DNA: TGCGCCAGCAGCGACAGGGGGGTCGCTGAAGCTTTCTTT. This encodes CASSDRGVAEAFF.

V and J are TRBV18 and TRBJ1-4; the D gene is possibly TRBD1 (6 bases). Trimming left V 4 bases short and J 3 bases short, with 9 bases between. This CDR3 comprises 14 residues. CDR1 is KGHSH and CDR2 is LQKENI in the germline V gene. The chain's CDR3 is CASSQQGPNEKLFF. CDR3 nucleotide sequence: TGTGCCAGCTCACAACAGGGACCTAATGAAAAACTGTTTTTT.

This rearrangement joins TRBV30 to TRBJ1-6; 11 positions match TRBD1. The CDR3 loop spans 18 amino acids. Unmatched junction bases numbered 17, after V lost 4 bases and J lost 9 bases. Looked up from germline, CDR1 is GTSNPN and CDR2 is SVGIG (reference sequence). This chain's CDR3 is CAWTDQRTGGVGGSPLHF. The DNA of the CDR3 is TGTGCCTGGACCGACCAGAGGACAGGGGGCGTTGGTGGTTCACCCCTCCACTTT.

The table lists this clone with a count of one. Other DNA sequences in this sample translate to the same CDR3. The V call is TRBV30, the J call TRBJ1-3, with D uncertain. Trimming took off 3 bases at V and 4 bases at J, with 10 bases between the two ends. The CDR3 has 13 residues. The V gene's germline CDR1 is GTSNPN and CDR2 SVGIG (reference sequence). The CDR3 here is CAWSFRGGNTIYF. The CDR3 bases are TGTGCCTGGAGCTTCCGCGGAGGAAACACCATATATTTT.

The sample holds one count of this clone. The chain couples TRBV11-2 to TRBJ2-7; 9 nucleotides agree with TRBD1. This CDR3 contains 16 residues. Germline V gene sequence: CDR1 SGHAT, CDR2 FQNNGV. Trimming removed 0 bases from V and 6 bases from J; junction bases left unmatched: 9. The CDR3 sequence: CASSLESSGTGIEQYF. CDR3 in DNA: TGTGCCAGCAGCTTAGAGTCCTCCGGGACAGGGATCGAGCAGTACTTC.

This clone was picked up one time. Different DNA sequences within this sample yield the same CDR3. The gene calls are TRBV5-1 and TRBJ1-2, with 10 bases aligning to TRBD1. Germline V CDR1 and CDR2: SGHRS, YFSETQ. V was clipped by 3 bases and J by 4 bases; unmatched bases: 3. There are 14 residues in the CDR3. CDR3 DNA sequence: TGCGCCAGCAGCTCAGGACAGGGGGTCTATGGCTACACCTTC. This encodes CASSSGQGVYGYTF.